There are a few counts of the clone carrying this T cell receptor beta chain. What it binds is not known. These data originate in a study of T-cell reconstitution after alpha-beta-depleted transplantation in children. Study observations and caveats: The origin of alpha-beta T cells about two months after transplant was reportedly several hundred expanded graft clones. From newly produced T cells came most of the T-cell counts and diversity one year after transplant.

Trimming removed 0 bases from V and 7 bases from J, with 4 bases in between. Per germline, CDR1 SGDLS and CDR2 YYNGEE. This CDR3 has 12 amino acids. TCRbeta library construction was performed incorporating unique molecular identifiers. One entry per CDR3 protein results from TCRdb running MiXCR on the PCR reads. The sample has about 100,000 distinct CDR3 sequences, roughly 7.6% seen once. The sample consisted of PBMCs, taken before TCRalphabeta/CD19-depleted stem cell transplant. The receptor was derived from a boy aged 2 to 10 with acute lymphoblastic leukemia, due to receive a stem cell transplant. The V and J genes are TRBV9 and TRBJ2-2; D is unresolved. The DNA of the CDR3 is TGTGCCAGCAGCGTAGATGACGGGGAGCTGTTTTTT. This encodes CASSVDDGELFF.